Listed here are 25 T cell receptor beta chains from one sample, sequenced in a study of shared T cell receptors in the human thymus (dated by TCRdb to the early 2020s). The library came from the immunoSEQ multiplex PCR assay. TCRdb's version of the immuneACCESS table is confined to in-frame rearrangements and falls short of the full clone set. An unresolved V gene accounts for under half of the shortfall where checked; the remainder is of unknown origin. Counted in this sample were 650,000 to 950,000 clones; approximately 83% of them appeared once. The top ten clonotypes cover 0.008% to 0.011% of the sample. This same sample was also part of a study on human thymus T cells.

The specimen was thymocytes. These receptor sequences come from a girl under three years old with a congenital heart defect. Donor details come from another sample of the same person, matched by shared clones.

The chain carries TRBV5-1 and TRBJ2-7; D may be TRBD1 (7 bases). The V gene lost 4 bases and the J gene lost 0 bases, with 26 bases spanning the gap. The CDR3 totals 19 residues. Per the germline V gene, CDR1 is SGHRS and CDR2 is YFSETQ. CDR3 DNA: TGCGCCAGCAGCCCTACCCGGCGGGACAGACCCTTCCACTCCTACGAGCAGTACTTC. Protein: CASSPTRRDRPFHSYEQYF.

This clone turned up a few times. The V and J genes are TRBV28 and TRBJ1-2; 10 bases align to TRBD1. The CDR3 runs 16 residues. J was trimmed by 3 bases and V by 5 bases; bases with no gene match: 9. Germline V gene data show CDR1 as MDHEN and CDR2 as SYDVKM. DNA for the CDR3: TGTGCCAGCAGTCCCGACAGGGGGCTAAATTACTATGGCTACACCTTC. Protein sequence: CASSPDRGLNYYGYTF.

The chain joins TRBV27 to TRBJ2-7; 7 bases line up with TRBD1. CDR3 size: 19 residues. Per germline, CDR1 MNHEY and CDR2 SMNVEV (reference sequence). J gave up 4 bases and V 3 bases, and 21 bases lay outside the gene matches. The CDR3 DNA reads TGTGCCAGCAGTTTTGTATCGTTTCGAGGGGGCACTTCGGCTTACGAGCAGTACTTC. This encodes CASSFVSFRGGTSAYEQYF.

The V call is TRBV27, the J call TRBJ1-6; D uncertain. V lost 1 base, J lost 0 bases, and 13 bases lay in between. Germline CDR1 is MNHEY and CDR2 is SMNVEV (reference sequence). CDR3 size: 18 residues. The CDR3 DNA sequence: TGTGCCAGCAGTTTATATGCAGGTTCGAGCTCCTATAATTCACCCCTCCACTTT. It codes for CASSLYAGSSSYNSPLHF.

The chain has TRBV19 and TRBJ1-2; 8 nucleotides align to TRBD1. The V segment lost 10 bases and the J segment 8 bases; nucleotides outside the gene matches: 9. Germline CDR1 LNHDA, CDR2 SQIVND (reference sequence). The CDR3 consists of 12 residues. CDR3 in DNA: TGTGCCACCTATCGACAGGGGACGGGCTACACCTTC. This encodes CATYRQGTGYTF.

This clone was counted a single time. The chain has TRBV27 and TRBJ2-3, with a possible D match to TRBD1 (6 bases). The V gene's germline CDR1 is MNHEY and CDR2 SMNVEV (reference sequence). Trimming took 6 bases from V and 6 from J, leaving 19 bases between them. This CDR3 has 15 residues. CDR3 in DNA: TGTGCCAGCAGCTCTTTTCCCGGGACACGGGATACGCAGTATTTT. As protein: CASSSFPGTRDTQYF.

This chain connects TRBV6-5 to TRBJ2-7; 7 bases match TRBD1. Per germline, CDR1 MNHEY and CDR2 SVGAGI. The CDR3 length is 13 residues. Germline trimming cut 8 bases from V and 2 bases from J; bases unmatched to any gene: 6. The CDR3 here is CASSTGLAYEQYF. The CDR3 DNA sequence: TGTGCCAGCTCGACAGGGTTGGCCTACGAGCAGTACTTC.

The table lists this clone with a count of one. The chain links TRBV11-1 to TRBJ2-3, with 15 bases matching TRBD2. CDR1 is SGHAT and CDR2 is FQDESV in the germline V gene (reference sequence). With V trimmed by 4 bases and J by 2 bases, 4 bases remained unmatched. This CDR3 has 17 residues. The CDR3 DNA reads as TGTGCCAGCAGCTCCCGGACTAGCGGGGGGGACACAGATACGCAGTATTTT. This encodes CASSSRTSGGDTDTQYF.

The count of this clone is one. The rearrangement joins TRBV12-5 to TRBJ2-7; 8 nucleotides match TRBD2. Germline V gene lookup returns CDR1 LGHNT and CDR2 FRNRAP. Unmatched junction bases numbered 7, after V lost 3 bases and J lost 3 bases. The CDR3 has 15 residues. The CDR3 loop reads CASGFRAGANYEQYF. The CDR3 bases are TGTGCTAGTGGTTTCAGAGCGGGGGCCAACTACGAGCAGTACTTC.

The chain is built from TRBV29-1 and TRBJ2-7; TRBD1 agrees at 8 bases. The CDR3 length is 13 residues. Germline V gene sequence: CDR1 SQVTM, CDR2 ANQGSEA. After removal of 2 bases from V and 5 bases from J, the junction contained 5 bases not matched to a gene. As DNA, the CDR3 is TGCAGCGTTGAAAGGGACAGGCCCCACGAGCAGTACTTC. Translation gives CSVERDRPHEQYF.

The chain carries TRBV4-3 and TRBJ2-3; the match to TRBD2 covers 8 bases. V was pared by 1 base and J by 4 bases, with 16 bases of the junction left unmatched. The germline CDR1 and CDR2 sequences are LGHNA and YSLEER. This CDR3 comprises 19 residues. This CDR3 is CASSQAIPRSGGLPDTQYF. In DNA, the CDR3 is TGCGCCAGCAGCCAAGCTATCCCCCGGAGCGGGGGCCTTCCAGATACGCAGTATTTT.

The rearrangement joins TRBV5-1 to TRBJ2-1, with 14 bases fitting TRBD2. V dropped 3 bases and J dropped 4; count of bases not matched to a gene: 9. Germline CDR1 is SGHRS and CDR2 is YFSETQ. This CDR3 has 18 residues. The CDR3 sequence is CASSSPTSGGAGYNEQFF. CDR3 nucleotide sequence: TGCGCCAGCAGCTCTCCGACTAGCGGGGGGGCTGGGTACAATGAGCAGTTCTTC.

This chain links TRBV5-4 with TRBJ2-3, with 16 bases matching TRBD2. Germline CDR1 SGHNT, CDR2 YYREEE (reference sequence). This CDR3 contains 20 residues. J lost 5 bases, V lost 1 base, and 13 bases had no gene match. CDR3 in DNA: TGTGCCAGCAGCTTGCATTATCCCGGGACTAGCGGGGGGGCGGAAGATACGCAGTATTTT. Translated, it gives CASSLHYPGTSGGAEDTQYF.

Here the CDR3 reads CASSPSWDRGSDTQYF. CDR3 nucleotides: TGCGCCAGCAGCCCTTCCTGGGACAGGGGATCAGATACGCAGTATTTT. The gene calls are TRBV5-1 and TRBJ2-3; TRBD1 matches 10 bases. The CDR3 extends over 16 amino acids. Per germline, CDR1 SGHRS and CDR2 YFSETQ. After removal of 4 bases from V and 4 bases from J, the junction contained 9 bases not matched to a gene.

This rearrangement joins TRBV25-1 to TRBJ1-4; 7 nucleotides match TRBD1. Trimming removed 4 bases from V and 0 bases from J; junction bases left unmatched: 8. Germline loops: CDR1 MGHDK, CDR2 SYGVNS. The CDR3 totals 17 residues. For the CDR3, the DNA is TGTGCCAGCAGTGTACAGGGGCCTCCAGCAACTAATGAAAAACTGTTTTTT. Amino acid sequence: CASSVQGPPATNEKLFF.

The J gene is TRBJ1-1, the V gene TRBV5-1, with D unresolved. CDR3 length: 16 amino acids. V was clipped by 0 bases and J by 4 bases, with 16 bases between them. The germline V gene has CDR1 SGHRS and CDR2 YFSETQ. The DNA of the CDR3 is TGCGCCAGCAGCTTGGGGGCGAAGGAATTCAGCACTGAAGCTTTCTTT. Encoded protein: CASSLGAKEFSTEAFF.

This clone was observed a handful of times. J is TRBJ1-5 and V is TRBV4-1, with 8 bases fitting TRBD1. The CDR3 contains 15 residues. V lost 7 bases and J lost 5; bases outside the gene matches: 10. Per the germline V gene, CDR1 is MGHRA and CDR2 is YSYEKL. The CDR3 sequence: CASTEDREGDQPQHF. The CDR3, as DNA: TGCGCCAGCACCGAGGACAGGGAAGGGGATCAGCCCCAGCATTTT.

The rearrangement uses TRBV30 and TRBJ2-1; TRBD2 aligns across 14 bases. The CDR3 covers 18 residues. The ends lost 1 base at V and 0 bases at J; junction bases unmatched: 5. The germline gives CDR1 GTSNPN, CDR2 SVGIG (reference sequence). The CDR3 nucleotides read TGTGCCTGGAGTGCGGGACTAGCGGGGGTTAGCTCCTACAATGAGCAGTTCTTC. It is translated as CAWSAGLAGVSSYNEQFF. Supplemented by reference TRBV30 and TRBJ2-1, the full variable domain reads SQTIHQWPATLVQPVGSPLSLECTVEGTSNPNLYWYRQAAGRGLQLLFYSVGIGQISSEVPQNLSASRPQDRQFILSSKKLLLSDSGFYLCAWSAGLAGVSSYNEQFFGPGTRLTVL.

This sequence joins TRBV6-5 and TRBJ1-5, with D tentatively TRBD1 (5 bases). The germline gives CDR1 MNHEY, CDR2 SVGAGI. There are 15 residues in the CDR3. The V end was cut by 8 bases, the J end by 2 bases, with 16 bases between. This chain's CDR3 is CASALASRGNQPQHF. Written as DNA, the CDR3 is TGTGCCAGCGCACTAGCGTCCAGGGGCAATCAGCCCCAGCATTTT.

The CDR3 protein is CASSYRQFTPNSPLHF. The CDR3 bases are TGTGCCAGCAGTTACAGACAGTTTACGCCGAATTCACCCCTCCACTTT. The chain couples TRBV6-5 to TRBJ1-6, with D possibly matching TRBD1 (5 bases). This CDR3 region has 16 residues. CDR1 is MNHEY, CDR2 SVGAGI, per germline. Trimming stripped 2 bases from V and 7 bases from J, with 15 bases between.

This sequence joins TRBV27 and TRBJ2-5, with 15 nucleotides matching TRBD2. The CDR3 extends over 15 amino acids. Germline V gene lookup returns CDR1 MNHEY and CDR2 SMNVEV (reference sequence). The J segment lost 5 bases and the V segment lost 8 bases, leaving 6 bases of the junction unmatched. CDR3 region: CASGTSGGYGETQYF. CDR3 DNA sequence: TGTGCCAGCGGGACTAGCGGGGGGTACGGGGAGACCCAGTACTTC.

CDR3 DNA sequence: TGTGCCAGCAGTCAACTTTCAACAGGGAAAAGAGCCTACGAGCAGTACTTC. Translation: CASSQLSTGKRAYEQYF. This chain links TRBV25-1 with TRBJ2-7; D is perhaps TRBD1 (6 bases). This CDR3 is 17 amino acids long. Trimming took off 5 bases at V and 2 bases at J, with 22 bases between the two ends. Germline V lookup: CDR1 MGHDK, CDR2 SYGVNS.

The chain employs TRBV5-1 and TRBJ2-6; 7 nucleotides line up with TRBD1. V trimming: 5 bases; J trimming: 0 bases; junction bases outside the gene matches: 5. The CDR3 covers 16 residues. The germline gives CDR1 SGHRS, CDR2 YFSETQ. The chain's CDR3 is CASRDSGGSGANVLTF. The CDR3 nucleotides are TGCGCCAGCAGAGATTCAGGGGGCTCTGGGGCCAACGTCCTGACTTTC.

The gene calls are TRBV7-9 and TRBJ1-2; tentatively, D is TRBD1 (6 bases). Trimming left V 8 bases short and J 2 bases short, with 24 bases between. This CDR3 comprises 17 residues. Germline CDR1 SEHNR, CDR2 FQNEAQ (reference sequence). The CDR3 DNA sequence: TGTGCCAGCGGACATTCGGGACACCAAAACGAGAACTATGGCTACACCTTC. Translation: CASGHSGHQNENYGYTF.

In this sample, this clone turned up once. The V call is TRBV28, the J call TRBJ2-1; 9 bases are shared with TRBD2. CDR3 length equals 18 residues. Germline CDR1 and CDR2: MDHEN and SYDVKM. The V segment lost 5 bases and the J segment 8 bases; nucleotides outside the gene matches: 19. CDR3 residues: CASSVAAGASGVADEQFF. The CDR3 DNA reads TGTGCCAGCAGTGTGGCTGCGGGGGCTAGCGGGGTTGCCGATGAGCAGTTCTTC.